These 32 T cell receptor beta chains originate from one sample sequenced in a study of tumor and adjacent non-tumor tissue in lung cancer. No cell sorting was done before RNA was extracted from the tissue. Distant lung tissue was collected more than 3 cm away from the tumor edge. TCRbeta libraries were built with three rounds of nested PCR, modified from ARM-PCR. A single record per CDR3 protein comes from TCRdb applying MiXCR to the multiplex PCR reads. The profile shows tens of thousands of distinct CDR3 sequences, 60% to 80% of them singletons. Sequencing used distant non-tumor lung tissue. These receptor sequences come from a woman aged 60-75 years with non-small cell lung cancer.

About this clonotype: This clone may be a read error of a much larger clone one base away. The chain uses TRBV30 and TRBJ2-1; 9 bases line up with TRBD2. The germline V gene encodes CDR1 GTSNPN and CDR2 SVGIG (reference sequence). CDR3 length equals 14 residues. Here the CDR3 reads CASYIAGAVNEQLF. The CDR3 nucleotides read TGTGCCTCATACATAGCGGGAGCCGTAAATGAGCAGCTCTTC. The variable domain in full, with the rest retrieved from reference TRBV30 and TRBJ2-1, is SQTIHQWPATLVQPVGSPLSLECTVEGTSNPNLYWYRQAAGRGLQLLFYSVGIGQISSEVPQNLSASRPQDRQFILSSKKLLLSDSGFYLCASYIAGAVNEQLFGPGTRLTVL.

As to this clonotype: One junction end disagrees with the germline gene, perhaps due to a read error. The chain links TRBV20-1 to TRBJ2-1; 9 nucleotides agree with TRBD2. Looked up from germline, CDR1 is DFQATT and CDR2 is SNEGSKA (reference sequence). This CDR3 comprises 14 residues. CDR3 loop: CGAVAGDGNNEQFF. For the CDR3, the DNA is TGCGGTGCCGTAGCGGGGGACGGTAACAATGAGCAGTTCTTC.

This clonotype was recorded a few times. The germline gene is not matched at one end of the junction; a read error may be the cause. The chain is built from TRBV20-1 and TRBJ2-7; TRBD2 matches at 8 bases. Germline lookup yields CDR1 DFQATT and CDR2 SNEGSKA (reference sequence). The CDR3 runs 14 residues. Written as DNA, the CDR3 is TGCGGTGCTAGAGCTCCGGGACTAGTCGGGGAGCAGTACTTC. Translated, it gives CGARAPGLVGEQYF.

To note about this clonotype: Here the CDR3 omits its conserved ending phenylalanine or tryptophan, so a read error is the likely source. The genes are TRBV7-2 and TRBJ1-1; tentative D call: TRBD1 (6 bases). The CDR3 totals 17 residues. Germline V gives CDR1 SGHTA, CDR2 FQGNSA. This CDR3 is CASSLVSMGAYYTEAFS. DNA for the CDR3: TGTGCCAGTAGCTTAGTATCTATGGGGGCTTATTACACTGAAGCTTTCTCT.

This clonotype turned up a few times. The rearrangement uses TRBV7-9 and TRBJ1-2; TRBD1 might be the D (6 bases). Between the trimmed V and J ends, which lost 8 bases and 4 bases, there was a span of 11 bases. CDR3 length: 12 amino acids. Germline assignment: CDR1 SEHNR and CDR2 FQNEAQ (reference sequence). DNA for the CDR3: TGTGCCAGCGGCAGGGGAGGCTATGGCTACACCTTC. It specifies CASGRGGYGYTF. Looking up the rest from reference TRBV7-9 and TRBJ1-2 gives the full variable domain: DTGVSQNPRHKITKRGQNVTFRCDPISEHNRLYWYRQTLGQGPEFLTYFQNEAQLEKSRLLSDRFSAERPKGSFSTLEIQRTEQGDSAMYLCASGRGGYGYTFGSGTRLTVV.

To note about this clonotype: Without the conserved terminal phenylalanine or tryptophan, this CDR3 likely stems from a read error. Because the CDR3's place on the DNA is in doubt, the DNA is left out and the CDR3 is given as listed by TCRdb. The gene calls are TRBV11-3 and TRBJ2-7; TRBD1, the table's D call, was not compared with the DNA. Germline CDR1 is SGHNT and CDR2 is YENEEA. From its first to its last residue, the CDR3 has 15 amino acids. This CDR3 reads CASSLRAGASYEQYI.

Notes on this clonotype: One junction end does not reproduce the germline sequence, and a read error may be involved. V and J are TRBV4-3 and TRBJ2-2; 8 nucleotides align to TRBD2. CDR1 is LGHNA, CDR2 YSLEER, per germline. The CDR3 contains 15 residues. CDR3 DNA: TGCGCCAGCAGCCATGATGCAGCGGGAGTCGGGGAACTGTTTTTT. Amino acid sequence: CASSHDAAGVGELFF.

In DNA form, the CDR3 reads TGCGCCAGCAGCCAAATAGGACTCTGCACAGATACGCAGTATTTT. It yields the protein CASSQIGLCTDTQYF. This chain uses TRBV4-1 with TRBJ2-3; possibly TRBD2 for D (5 bases). The V end lost 2 bases, the J end lost 1 base, and 10 bases lay between the germline ends. The CDR3 extends over 15 amino acids. CDR1 and CDR2 (germline): MGHRA, YSYEKL.

Comments on this clonotype: The junction differs from germline at one of its ends, possibly a read error. The V call is TRBV6-2 or TRBV6-3, the J call TRBJ2-1; TRBD1 aligns across 9 bases. The CDR3 contains 16 residues. Germline CDR1 reads MNHEY; CDR2 reads SVGEGT. Here the CDR3 reads CASSSSSGTGIHELFF. In nucleotides, the CDR3 is TGTGCCAGCAGTTCCTCCTCCGGGACAGGGATTCATGAGCTGTTCTTT.

To note about this clonotype: With a much larger clone just one base away, this may be a read error. The rearrangement links TRBV28 to TRBJ2-1; D gene ambiguous. The CDR3 has 12 residues. Looked up from germline, CDR1 is MDHEN and CDR2 is SYDVKM. This CDR3 is CATSNARNEQLF. CDR3 DNA sequence: TGTGCCACCTCGAACGCGCGGAATGAGCAGCTCTTC.

As concerns this clonotype: A read error may account for a junction end that differs from germline. The DNA for the CDR3 is TGTGGCAGCAGCTTAGCTAGCGGCACAGATACGCAGTATTTT. Translation gives CGSSLASGTDTQYF. J is TRBJ2-3 and V is TRBV7-9; D might be TRBD2 (6 bases). CDR3 length: 14 residues. Germline V gene lookup returns CDR1 SEHNR and CDR2 FQNEAQ (reference sequence).

This clonotype has only one observation. A read error may produce the germline difference seen at one junction end. The chain employs TRBV7-2 and TRBJ1-3; unclear D gene. The CDR3 covers 15 residues. Germline V lookup: CDR1 SGHTA, CDR2 FQGNSA. The CDR3: CANSLEAFSGNTIYF. The CDR3 DNA is TGTGCCAACAGCTTAGAAGCGTTCTCTGGAAACACCATATATTTT.

Turning to this clonotype: Relative to the germline gene, one junction end is altered; a read error may explain this. The genes are TRBV29-1 and TRBJ1-2; the match to TRBD1 covers 11 bases. Germline values: CDR1 SQVTM, CDR2 ANQGSEA. This CDR3 is 13 amino acids long. The CDR3 DNA follows: TGCAGTTTTCCGGGACAGGGGGGTTATGACTACACCTTC. It specifies CSFPGQGGYDYTF.

In its sample, this clonotype was seen once. The chain couples TRBV4-3 to TRBJ2-2; no clear D. Looked up from germline, CDR1 is LGHNA and CDR2 is YSLEER. The ends were cut back, 2 bases at V and 8 bases at J, with 18 bases in the middle. This CDR3 has 16 residues. The DNA for the CDR3 is TGCGCCAGCAGCCAATATTGGAACGAAATCACTGGGGAGCTGTTTTTT. Amino acid sequence: CASSQYWNEITGELFF.

This clonotype occurred many times. The gene calls are TRBV6-2 or TRBV6-3 and TRBJ2-1; D possibly corresponds to TRBD2 (6 bases). CDR3 length equals 11 residues. Germline CDR1 is MNHEY and CDR2 is SVGEGT. V gave up 6 bases and J gave up 9 bases, with 9 bases separating them. CDR3: CASRTSVEQFF. As DNA, the CDR3 is TGTGCCAGCAGGACTAGTGTTGAGCAGTTCTTC.

In the case of this clonotype: A read error may produce the germline difference seen at one junction end. This rearrangement joins TRBV6-2 or TRBV6-3 to TRBJ2-2; D possibly corresponds to TRBD2 (5 bases). The CDR3 totals 17 residues. CDR1 MNHEY and CDR2 SVGEGT come from the germline V gene. This chain's CDR3 is CASSYTQLMANTGELFF. In DNA form, the CDR3 reads TGTGCCAGCAGTTACACCCAACTGATGGCCAACACCGGGGAGTTGTTTTTT.

Of note for this clonotype: Sequence at one end of the junction differs from germline and may be a read error. The rearrangement uses TRBV11-2 and TRBJ2-3; possibly TRBD2 for D (5 bases). This CDR3 has 15 amino acids. Germline CDR1 and CDR2: SGHAT and FQNNGV. CDR3 amino acids: CTSSLEVRATDTQYF. In nucleotides, the CDR3 is TGTACCAGCAGCCTGGAGGTTAGGGCCACAGATACGCAGTATTTT.

Regarding this clonotype: One end of the junction fails to match germline, which may point to a read error. J is TRBJ2-7 and V is TRBV14; TRBD1 might be the D (5 bases). Looked up from germline, CDR1 is SGHDN and CDR2 is FVKESK. The CDR3 runs to 15 residues. The CDR3 DNA reads as TGTGTCAGCAGCCAGGGCCTTAGACGGACCTACGAGCAATACTTC. Amino acid sequence: CVSSQGLRRTYEQYF.

This clonotype was found a few times. A much larger clone differs by one base, so this may be a read error. The conserved phenylalanine or tryptophan is not found at the CDR3 terminus, so this likely reflects a read error. The CDR3 spells CASGDEQFL. CDR3 bases: TGTGCCAGCGGAGATGAGCAGTTCCTC. The chain uses TRBV5-6 and TRBJ2-1; D is ambiguous. Germline V lookup: CDR1 SGHDT, CDR2 YYEEEE. This CDR3 is built from 9 residues. Deletions cut 7 bases from V and 8 bases from J, with 4 bases between.

Of note for this clonotype: The conserved final phenylalanine or tryptophan is absent from the CDR3, which likely points to a read error. The V call is TRBV6-6, the J call TRBJ1-6; D remains unclear. This CDR3 has 17 residues. CDR1 and CDR2 (germline): MNHNY, SVGAGI (reference sequence). The CDR3 protein is CASSIDEESSYNSPLHL. CDR3 bases: TGCGCCAGCAGTATTGATGAAGAGAGCTCCTATAATTCACCCCTCCACTTG.

Note on this clonotype: One junction end does not reproduce the germline sequence, and a read error may be involved. The chain carries TRBV5-4 and TRBJ2-1; D is perhaps TRBD2 (6 bases). This CDR3 spans 15 amino acids. Germline lookup yields CDR1 SGHNT and CDR2 YYREEE (reference sequence). The CDR3 nucleotides read TGTGCCAGCAGCTCTGAGGGAGGCTCCTTCAATGGGCAGTTCTTC. It encodes CASSSEGGSFNGQFF. Full variable domain (remainder filled in from reference TRBV5-4 and TRBJ2-1): ETGVTQSPTHLIKTRGQQVTLRCSSQSGHNTVSWYQQALGQGPQFIFQYYREEENGRGNFPPRFSGLQFPNYSSELNVNALELDDSALYLCASSSEGGSFNGQFFGPGTRLTVL.

As for this clonotype: The CDR3 end shows no conserved phenylalanine or tryptophan, and so a read error is likely. The chain combines TRBV4-1 with TRBJ2-4; D unclear. Looked up from germline, CDR1 is MGHRA and CDR2 is YSYEKL. This CDR3 is 15 amino acids long. CDR3 sequence (DNA): TGCGCCAGCAGTCAATTGGACCTATCAAAAAACGTTCAGTACTTA. Its protein product is CASSQLDLSKNVQYL.

This chain connects TRBV9 to TRBJ1-2, with TRBD1 identical over 7 bases. The CDR3 is 15 amino acids. The germline V gene encodes CDR1 SGDLS and CDR2 YYNGEE. Trimming cost V 4 bases and J 4 bases; bases outside gene matches: 10. The CDR3 nucleotides are TGTGCCAGCAGCCAGGGTACTTGGGACAGCTATGGCTACACCTTC. Its translation: CASSQGTWDSYGYTF.

Regarding this clonotype: One junction end disagrees with the germline gene, perhaps due to a read error. V and J are TRBV6-6 and TRBJ1-6, with D unresolved. The V gene's germline CDR1 is MNHNY and CDR2 SVGAGI (reference sequence). The CDR3 runs to 17 residues. The CDR3 spells CAGTFDEESSYNSPPHF. The CDR3 region has the DNA TGTGCCGGCACTTTTGATGAAGAGAGCTCCTATAATTCACCCCCCCACTTT.

Worth noting for this clonotype: A read error may account for a junction end that differs from germline. The V gene is TRBV6-2 or TRBV6-3, the J gene TRBJ2-7; tentatively, D is TRBD1 (6 bases). Germline CDR1 and CDR2: MNHEY and SVGEGT. The CDR3 runs to 15 residues. The CDR3 coding sequence is TGTGCCTGCAGTTACTTCGACAGGAGCACCTACGAGCAGTACTTC. This encodes CACSYFDRSTYEQYF.

The chain recombines TRBV6-1 with TRBJ1-5; D is ambiguous. The germline gives CDR1 MNHNS, CDR2 SASEGT. This CDR3 spans 12 amino acids. V dropped 10 bases and J dropped 5 bases, with 12 bases sitting between them. Written as DNA, the CDR3 is TGTGCCACTAAGACGGGCTATCAGCCCCAGCATTTT. Protein product: CATKTGYQPQHF.

Notes on this clonotype: The germline gene is not matched at one end of the junction; a read error may be the cause. The CDR3 DNA reads as TGTGTCAGCAGCTCCCGGGACAGCTCCTACGATGAGCTGTTCTTC. This translates into CVSSSRDSSYDELFF. V and J are TRBV11-2 and TRBJ2-1, with TRBD1 matching over 7 bases. Germline assignment: CDR1 SGHAT and CDR2 FQNNGV. There are 15 residues in the CDR3.

The V call is TRBV11-2, the J call TRBJ2-1; 8 bases match TRBD1. Germline-derived CDR1 and CDR2 are SGHAT and FQNNGV. The V segment lost 7 bases and the J segment 15 bases; nucleotides outside the gene matches: 17. The CDR3 is 14 amino acids. The CDR3 protein is CASNLVTGVLNRFF. CDR3 bases: TGTGCCAGCAATTTAGTGACAGGGGTCTTAAATAGGTTCTTC.

This clonotype has just one count. The junction does not match germline at one end; this may be a read error. This chain links TRBV6-5 with TRBJ2-5; 8 positions agree with TRBD1. The germline V gene has CDR1 MNHEY and CDR2 SVGAGI. This CDR3 comprises 14 residues. CDR3 in DNA: TGTACCAGCAGCCGGACAGGGAGTCAAAAGACCCAGTACTTC. This translates into CTSSRTGSQKTQYF.

In this sample, this clonotype turned up many times. The genes are TRBV19 and TRBJ2-4; possibly TRBD1 for D (6 bases). This CDR3 has 17 amino acids. Trimming took off 6 bases at V and 0 bases at J, with 18 bases between the two ends. Germline loops: CDR1 LNHDA, CDR2 SQIVND (reference sequence). CDR3 sequence: CASSSVDSGIAKNIQYF. CDR3 DNA: TGTGCCAGTAGCTCTGTGGACAGCGGCATAGCCAAAAACATTCAGTACTTC.

In regard to this clonotype: One junction end disagrees with the germline gene, perhaps due to a read error. The chain is built from TRBV6-2 or TRBV6-3 and TRBJ2-1; no definite D call. The germline CDR1 and CDR2 sequences are MNHEY and SVGEGT. This CDR3 comprises 14 residues. CDR3 sequence: CANSGPGLGMEQFF. The CDR3 nucleotides read TGTGCCAACAGTGGCCCGGGCCTCGGTATGGAGCAGTTCTTC.

Worth noting for this clonotype: The conserved phenylalanine or tryptophan is not found at the CDR3 terminus, so this likely reflects a read error. The chain's CDR3 is CASSSSGTGGGTQYI. CDR3 DNA: TGTGCCAGCAGCTCGTCAGGAACAGGGGGCGGGACCCAGTACATC. The chain combines TRBV11-2 with TRBJ2-5; TRBD1 aligns across 9 bases. The CDR3 runs to 15 residues. V dropped 4 bases and J dropped 7; count of bases not matched to a gene: 10. The germline V gene encodes CDR1 SGHAT and CDR2 FQNNGV.